Sequencing of this T cell receptor beta chain was carried out in a study of T-cell memory formation after mild COVID-19. The overall study: Clusters were largely donor specific.

Concerning this clonotype itself: The antigen remains undetermined.

Whole-study findings and limits: CD4/CD8 balance characterized clones contracting day 15 to 85, and CD4+ skew characterized later expanders.

The length of the CDR3 is 15 residues. The V and J ends lost 4 bases and 5 bases, in that order; junction bases with no gene match: 9. Germline V lookup: CDR1 SGHVS, CDR2 FQNEAQ. cDNA libraries for TCR alpha and TCR beta, carrying sample barcodes and UMIs, came from 5'RACE with constant-segment primers. In TCRdb, the 5' RACE reads were re-called with MiXCR into one record per CDR3 protein. This sample has 350,000 to 400,000 distinct CDR3 sequences, with roughly 21% found just once. The sample was PBMCs or a T cell subset sorted from them (not recorded which). J is TRBJ2-5 and V is TRBV7-8; 8 nucleotides line up with TRBD2. This clonotype was obtained from an adult woman who had mild COVID-19 (a few samples of this study predate the infection). Cell type and time point are not known. The CDR3 coding sequence is TGTGCCAGCAGCTCCGTTCGGGAGGGCATGGAGACCCAGTACTTC. It is translated as CASSSVREGMETQYF.